This T cell receptor (beta chain) was sequenced for a study of cytomegalovirus exposure and HLA in healthy donors. On the study more broadly: In an early release, HLA-typed donors contributed some 88 million unique TCR sequences.

It was with 60 Vbeta and 13 Jbeta primers that the PCR ran. The assay was immunoSEQ multiplex PCR, and TCRdb's table has in-frame clones only and misses some. This table has 200,000 or so clones, more than 75% appearing once. General study results and limits: The likely explanation for a cluster of highly shared sequence variants was sequencing artifact.

The germline V gene has CDR1 SGHAT and CDR2 FQNNGV. The trim removed 3 bases at V and 7 bases at J, leaving 3 bases unmatched. The CDR3 has 14 residues. As concerns this clone: As yet, its antigen is unknown.

The TCR was taken from a man younger than 40 in good health and CMV-seronegative. The rearrangement links TRBV11-2 to TRBJ2-1; 10 bases line up with TRBD2. Sequences were obtained from PBMCs. CDR3 DNA: TGTGCCAGCAGCTTCACTAGCGGGGCAAATGAGCAGTTCTTC. Translating gives CASSFTSGANEQFF.